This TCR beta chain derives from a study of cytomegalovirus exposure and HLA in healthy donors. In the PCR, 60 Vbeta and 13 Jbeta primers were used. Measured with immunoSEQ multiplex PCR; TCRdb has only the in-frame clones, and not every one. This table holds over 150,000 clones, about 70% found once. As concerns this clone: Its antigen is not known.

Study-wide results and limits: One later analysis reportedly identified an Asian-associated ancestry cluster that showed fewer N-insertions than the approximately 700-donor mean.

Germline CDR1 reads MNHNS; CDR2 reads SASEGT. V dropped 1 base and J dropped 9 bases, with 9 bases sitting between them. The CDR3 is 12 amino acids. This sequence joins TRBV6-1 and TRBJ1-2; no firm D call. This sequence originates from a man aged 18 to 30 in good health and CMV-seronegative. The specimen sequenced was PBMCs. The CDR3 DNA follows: TGTGCCAGCAGTGAAGGGACTGTAAGCTACACCTTC. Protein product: CASSEGTVSYTF.